Presented here are 12 T cell receptor beta chains from one specimen sequenced in a study of OX40 agonist ivuxolimab in advanced cancers. Sequencing used immunoSEQ multiplex PCR; TCRdb keeps in-frame clones, though not all of them. Of 55,000 to 75,000 clones listed, around 90% were seen once; the top ten hold approximately 25%. The sequences come from CD4+ or CD8+ T cells sorted from blood, collected in a trial of the OX40 agonist ivuxolimab. The receptors derive from an adult with an advanced solid tumor such as melanoma, head and neck, liver or kidney cancer.

This clone was observed once. The chain joins TRBV25-1 to TRBJ1-6; 7 positions agree with TRBD1. Germline CDR1 and CDR2: MGHDK and SYGVNS. CDR3 length equals 16 residues. The ends lost 4 bases at V and 4 bases at J; junction bases unmatched: 7. This CDR3 reads CASSATTGPYNSPLHF. CDR3 bases: TGTGCCAGCAGTGCCACGACAGGGCCTTATAATTCACCCCTCCACTTT.

In its sample, this clone was seen once. The chain combines TRBV7-2 with TRBJ2-1; 10 bases align to TRBD2. V was pared by 5 bases and J by 7 bases, with 8 bases of the junction left unmatched. Germline loops: CDR1 SGHTA, CDR2 FQGNSA. The CDR3 is made up of 15 amino acids. CDR3 region: CASSLPGLAYNEQFF. The CDR3 DNA reads as TGTGCCAGCAGCCTTCCGGGACTAGCGTATAATGAGCAGTTCTTC.

This chain joins TRBV4-1 and TRBJ2-1, with 11 bases that match TRBD2. V dropped 11 bases and J dropped 0; count of bases not matched to a gene: 12. Germline loops: CDR1 MGHRA, CDR2 YSYEKL. The CDR3 is 17 residues long. CDR3 nucleotide sequence: TGCGCCTCCCGTAGACTAGCGGGAATCAACTCCTACAATGAGCAGTTCTTC. Protein: CASRRLAGINSYNEQFF.

The CDR3 loop reads CASSVGQGLRYEQYF. The CDR3 region has the DNA TGTGCCAGCAGCGTTGGACAGGGATTGAGATACGAGCAGTACTTC. This chain links TRBV7-9 with TRBJ2-7, with 8 bases lining up with TRBD1. The V gene's germline CDR1 is SEHNR and CDR2 FQNEAQ (reference sequence). There are 15 residues in the CDR3. J lost 4 bases, V lost 5 bases, and 10 bases had no gene match.

V is TRBV6-1 and J is TRBJ2-4; D is possibly TRBD2 (5 bases). CDR3 length: 16 amino acids. The V gene's germline CDR1 is MNHNS and CDR2 SASEGT. V lost 4 bases and J lost 0, with 13 bases in between. CDR3 residues: CASSVGAGVAKNIQYF. CDR3 nucleotides: TGTGCCAGCAGTGTGGGCGCCGGGGTAGCCAAAAACATTCAGTACTTC.

This chain joins TRBV19 and TRBJ2-2, with D maybe TRBD2 (6 bases). The germline V gene has CDR1 LNHDA and CDR2 SQIVND (reference sequence). Trimming left V 7 bases short and J 6 bases short, with 12 bases between. The CDR3 sequence is 13 residues long. This chain's CDR3 is CASKWGVPGELFF. The CDR3 coding sequence is TGTGCCAGTAAATGGGGGGTCCCCGGGGAGCTGTTTTTT.

This clone appeared a single time. The CDR3 region has the DNA TGTGCCAGCAGCTTAGCACAGGCTCCCGAAAAACTGTTTTTT. It codes for CASSLAQAPEKLFF. The chain joins TRBV7-9 to TRBJ1-4; weak D call: TRBD1 (5 bases). CDR1 SEHNR and CDR2 FQNEAQ come from the germline V gene (reference sequence). There are 14 residues in the CDR3. V lost 0 bases and J lost 8, with 10 bases in between.

J is TRBJ2-1 and V is TRBV27; D uncertain. CDR1 is MNHEY, CDR2 SMNVEV, per germline (reference sequence). Trimming took 6 bases from V and 4 from J, leaving 16 bases between them. The CDR3 sequence is 15 residues long. DNA of the CDR3: TGTGCCAGCAGCGACGGTCGGGTGGGATACAATGAGCAGTTCTTC. Its protein product is CASSDGRVGYNEQFF.

J is TRBJ2-7 and V is TRBV25-1; the D is unclear. CDR3 length: 14 residues. CDR1 is MGHDK and CDR2 is SYGVNS in the germline V gene. Trimming pared 2 bases from V and 3 bases from J, leaving 11 bases between. The CDR3 here is CASSEGGALYEQYF. The CDR3 DNA follows: TGTGCCAGCAGTGAAGGCGGAGCCCTCTACGAGCAGTACTTC.

The genes are TRBV13 and TRBJ1-2, with D possibly TRBD1 on 6 matching bases. The germline gives CDR1 PRHDT, CDR2 FYEKMQ (reference sequence). Between the trimmed V and J ends, which lost 10 bases and 0 bases, there was a span of 12 bases. There are 13 residues in the CDR3. CDR3 protein: CATGGLANYGYTF. CDR3 in DNA: TGTGCCACGGGGGGGCTGGCTAACTATGGCTACACCTTC.

CDR3 bases: TGTGCCAGCAGCGCCAGGTCCCTAGCATCGGGGGAGCTGTTTTTT. As protein: CASSARSLASGELFF. The chain links TRBV7-9 to TRBJ2-2, with D possibly TRBD2 on 5 matching bases. V lost 5 bases and J lost 8, with 18 bases in between. The CDR3 loop spans 15 amino acids. Germline values: CDR1 SEHNR, CDR2 FQNEAQ (reference sequence). The full variable domain, rest sourced from reference TRBV7-9 and TRBJ2-2, is DTGVSQNPRHKITKRGQNVTFRCDPISEHNRLYWYRQTLGQGPEFLTYFQNEAQLEKSRLLSDRFSAERPKGSFSTLEIQRTEQGDSAMYLCASSARSLASGELFFGEGSRLTVL.

This chain links TRBV13 with TRBJ2-7, with a tentative D call TRBD2 (6 bases). Germline CDR1 is PRHDT and CDR2 is FYEKMQ (reference sequence). This CDR3 is 14 amino acids long. The V end was cut by 5 bases, the J end by 2 bases, with 13 bases between. CDR3 protein: CASSPSGRTYEQYF. CDR3 nucleotide sequence: TGTGCCAGCAGCCCCTCAGGGAGGACCTACGAGCAGTACTTC.